The entry that follows covers one T cell receptor beta chain sequence. What it recognizes is unknown. This specimen belongs to a study of cytomegalovirus exposure and HLA in healthy donors. The PCR employed 60 Vbeta primers together with 13 Jbeta primers. Sequenced by immunoSEQ multiplex PCR; TCRdb stores in-frame clones only, minus some. This table holds 100,000 to 150,000 clones, roughly 10% found once. V shed 8 bases and J 5 bases; nucleotides not matched to a gene: 7. The CDR3 extends over 13 amino acids. CDR1 and CDR2 (germline): SGHVS, FQNEAQ. General study results and limits: Accurate prediction of most subjects' HLA-A and HLA-B alleles from TCR beta sequences was reported.

Input material: PBMCs. The clonotype was recovered from a woman between 18 and 29 years old in good health and CMV-seropositive. The gene calls are TRBV7-8 and TRBJ2-7, with 9 bases that match TRBD1. CDR3 loop: CASSRDRANEQYF. The CDR3 bases are TGTGCCAGCTCCCGGGACAGGGCCAACGAGCAGTACTTC. The whole variable domain, filled in from reference TRBV7-8 and TRBJ2-7, reads GAGVSQSPRYKVAKRGQDVALRCDPISGHVSLFWYQQALGQGPEFLTYFQNEAQLDKSGLPSDRFFAERPEGSVSTLKIQRTQQEDSAVYLCASSRDRANEQYFGPGTRLTVT.